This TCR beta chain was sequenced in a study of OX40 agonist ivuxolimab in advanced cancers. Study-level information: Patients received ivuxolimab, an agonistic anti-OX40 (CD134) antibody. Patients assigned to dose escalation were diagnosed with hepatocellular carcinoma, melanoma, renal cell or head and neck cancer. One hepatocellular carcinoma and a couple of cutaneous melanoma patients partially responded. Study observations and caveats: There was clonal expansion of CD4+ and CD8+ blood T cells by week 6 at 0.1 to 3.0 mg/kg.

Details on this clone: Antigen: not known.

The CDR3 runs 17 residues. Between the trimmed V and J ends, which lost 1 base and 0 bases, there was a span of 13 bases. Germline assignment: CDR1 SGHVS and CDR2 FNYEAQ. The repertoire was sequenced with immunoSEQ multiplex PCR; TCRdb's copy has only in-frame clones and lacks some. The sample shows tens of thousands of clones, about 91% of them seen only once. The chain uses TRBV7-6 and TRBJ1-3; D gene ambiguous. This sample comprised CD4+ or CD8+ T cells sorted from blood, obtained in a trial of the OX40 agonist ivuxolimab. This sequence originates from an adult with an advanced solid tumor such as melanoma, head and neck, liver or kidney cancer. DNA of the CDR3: TGTGCCAGCAGCTTAGACGCCACGTATTACTCTGGAAACACCATATATTTT. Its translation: CASSLDATYYSGNTIYF.